This TCR beta chain was identified in a study of cytomegalovirus exposure and HLA in healthy donors. Worth noting for this clone: Its antigen is undetermined.

This CDR3 spans 16 amino acids. Germline V lookup: CDR1 GTSNPN, CDR2 SVGIG (reference sequence). V was trimmed by 0 bases and J by 0 bases, leaving 12 bases between them. The study sampled nominally healthy donors, though unrecorded immune exposures were likely. Findings and limits, study-wide: Investigators reported 150 to 200 TCR beta chains as tied to cytomegalovirus. Researchers had no immune exposure information except CMV serostatus available.

With 60 Vbeta and 13 Jbeta primers, the PCR was carried out. Here immunoSEQ multiplex PCR was the method, and the copy in TCRdb shows in-frame clones only, minus some. Of 73,000 or so clones detected, roughly four fifths appear once; the ten largest clones hold around 6%. The specimen was PBMCs. This sequence joins TRBV30 and TRBJ1-5; no clear D. The source of this sequence is a man in his fifties or sixties in good health and CMV-seronegative. The CDR3 protein is CAWSVEGGLSNQPQHF. CDR3 nucleotides: TGTGCCTGGAGTGTAGAAGGAGGTCTTAGCAATCAGCCCCAGCATTTT.